The next 13 T cell receptor beta chains were all read from a single sample in a study of response to subunit inactivated influenza vaccine (dated by TCRdb to about 2018). Libraries were constructed by RT-PCR. TCRdb records Illumina HiSeq 2500 as the sequencer. Starting from the raw public reads, TCRdb applied fastp trimming at Q25, assembled clones with MiXCR and retained in-frame beta chains. Rows with a matching CDR3 protein are joined into one entry that keeps the most common DNA and genes. The sample table holds 530,000 or so distinct CDR3 sequences, of which about 11% were seen once. The ten largest clones capture roughly 10% of the sample. Source: PBMCs from blood, taken on the day of vaccination. These receptors were obtained from a middle-aged man who received an inactivated influenza vaccine. Donor details come from another sample of the same person, matched by shared clones.

V and J are TRBV6-2 or TRBV6-3 and TRBJ2-5, with TRBD2 identical over 11 bases. This CDR3 is 15 amino acids long. The V gene's germline CDR1 is MNHEY and CDR2 SVGEGT. J lost 6 bases, V lost 6 bases, and 9 bases had no gene match. The CDR3: CASRRTSGSLKTQYF. CDR3 DNA sequence: TGTGCCAGCAGACGTACTAGCGGGAGTTTGAAGACCCAGTACTTC.

The chain has TRBV18 and TRBJ2-7, with a tentative D call TRBD1 (6 bases). The CDR3 totals 14 residues. Trimming stripped 5 bases from V and 4 bases from J, with 15 bases between. Per the germline V gene, CDR1 is KGHSH and CDR2 is LQKENI. The CDR3 loop reads CASSAGTFQYEQYF. CDR3 in DNA: TGTGCCAGCTCAGCTGGGACATTCCAATACGAGCAGTACTTC.

The chain uses TRBV6-5 and TRBJ1-2; TRBD1 might be the D (5 bases). Per the germline V gene, CDR1 is MNHEY and CDR2 is SVGAGI. The CDR3 contains 17 residues. Trimming left V 0 bases short and J 1 base short, with 15 bases between. CDR3 in DNA: TGTGCCAGCAGTTACTCGATGACGAGGGGACTTAACTATGGCTACACCTTC. Amino acids: CASSYSMTRGLNYGYTF.

V gene TRBV5-1 combines with J gene TRBJ2-5; the D call may be TRBD1 or TRBD2 (5 bases each). Trimming cost V 4 bases and J 0 bases, with 13 bases left between them. The germline V gene has CDR1 SGHRS and CDR2 YFSETQ. This CDR3 spans 15 amino acids. CDR3 DNA: TGCGCCAGCAGCCCCCGAAGAGGGGACCAAGAGACCCAGTACTTC. It is translated as CASSPRRGDQETQYF.

In this sample, this clonotype turned up many times. The chain is built from TRBV4-1 and TRBJ2-7; D is unresolved. The CDR3 loop spans 15 amino acids. V lost 1 base, J lost 3 bases, and 13 bases lay in between. CDR1 MGHRA and CDR2 YSYEKL come from the germline V gene. CDR3 loop: CASSQVPSGSYEQYF. DNA of the CDR3: TGCGCCAGCAGCCAAGTCCCTTCTGGAAGCTACGAGCAGTACTTC.

In this sample, this clonotype turned up a few times. The V call is TRBV28, the J call TRBJ2-1, with 12 bases identical to TRBD2. The CDR3 has 14 amino acids. V lost 6 bases to trimming and J lost 5 bases; unmatched junction nucleotides: 2. Germline V CDR1 and CDR2: MDHEN, SYDVKM. CDR3 coding DNA: TGTGCCAGCAGAAGGACTAGCGGGAACAATGAGCAGTTCTTC. Its translation is CASRRTSGNNEQFF.

The rearrangement uses TRBV27 and TRBJ2-1, with TRBD1 as a possible D gene (6 bases). Germline V gene sequence: CDR1 MNHEY, CDR2 SMNVEV (reference sequence). The CDR3 runs to 15 residues. The V end lost 8 bases, the J end lost 0 bases, and 14 bases lay between the germline ends. The CDR3 sequence is CASGADSVSYNEQFF. The DNA of the CDR3 is TGTGCCAGCGGGGCGGACAGTGTCTCCTACAATGAGCAGTTCTTC.

V is TRBV15 and J is TRBJ2-5, with TRBD2 identical over 14 bases. Germline loops: CDR1 LNHNV, CDR2 YYDKDF (reference sequence). V lost 5 bases, J lost 7 bases, and 9 bases stayed unmatched. The CDR3 is 16 amino acids. Here the CDR3 DNA reads TGTGCCACCAGCCGCGGGACTAGCGGGAGCGTATGGACCCAGTACTTC. Translating it yields CATSRGTSGSVWTQYF.

The V and J genes are TRBV4-2 and TRBJ2-2, with D maybe TRBD2 (6 bases). The germline V and J ends were trimmed by 0 bases and 0 bases, with 14 bases remaining between them. Germline assignment: CDR1 LGHNA and CDR2 YNFKEQ. This CDR3 spans 18 amino acids. CDR3 sequence: CASSQDQGLATNTGELFF. The CDR3 DNA reads TGTGCCAGCAGCCAAGATCAAGGGCTAGCGACGAACACCGGGGAGCTGTTTTTT.

A few counts support this clonotype. The chain combines TRBV5-5 with TRBJ2-1; D may correspond to TRBD1 or TRBD2 (5 bases each). Germline V gene data show CDR1 as SGHKS and CDR2 as YYEKEE (reference sequence). The CDR3 is 14 residues long. The V end lost 1 base, the J end lost 6 bases, and 11 bases lay between the germline ends. CDR3 sequence reads: CASSLTGTLNEQFF. In nucleotides, the CDR3 is TGTGCCAGCAGCTTGACGGGGACCCTCAATGAGCAGTTCTTC.

This chain joins TRBV20-1 and TRBJ2-5, with D tentatively TRBD2 (5 bases). The CDR3 consists of 12 residues. The germline V and J ends were trimmed by 6 bases and 6 bases, with 14 bases remaining between them. Germline V CDR1 and CDR2: DFQATT, SNEGSKA (reference sequence). CDR3 DNA sequence: TGCAGTGCCCCATCAGACGGGAAGACCCAGTACTTC. Amino acids: CSAPSDGKTQYF.

This clonotype turned up a few times. This rearrangement joins TRBV20-1 to TRBJ2-1, with D unclear. This CDR3 has 14 residues. The germline V gene has CDR1 DFQATT and CDR2 SNEGSKA (reference sequence). The V and J ends lost 0 bases and 4 bases respectively, with 10 bases between them. The CDR3, as DNA: TGCAGTGCTAGAGAAGCCCCCGGGTACAATGAGCAGTTCTTC. It yields the protein CSAREAPGYNEQFF.

This clonotype came up a few times. J is TRBJ1-5 and V is TRBV12-3 or TRBV12-4, with 7 nucleotides matching TRBD1. CDR3 length equals 15 residues. The V and J ends lost 3 bases and 0 bases, in that order; junction bases with no gene match: 2. CDR3 in amino acids: CASSLDRYSNQPQHF. As DNA, the CDR3 is TGTGCCAGCAGTTTGGACAGGTATAGCAATCAGCCCCAGCATTTT.